The sequence of this T cell receptor beta chain was determined in a study of neurological immune-mediated disorders. General study findings and limits: The study found no CDR3 amino acid sequences shared by expanded clones across subjects, suggesting private repertoires in all groups. HTLV-1-associated myelopathy had the most TCR clonal expansion, whereas multiple sclerosis had the least (lower than in healthy controls).

At least ten counts were recorded for this clonotype. The antigen remains undetermined. Each TCR transcript was tagged with a 10-nucleotide random UMI during 5'RACE. From the 5' RACE reads, TCRdb called clonotypes with MiXCR, one entry per CDR3 protein. The data contain under 30,000 distinct CDR3 sequences, around 15% of them singletons. Germline values: CDR1 LGHDT, CDR2 YNNKEL (reference sequence). The CDR3 spans 17 residues. V was pared by 6 bases and J by 1 base, with 21 bases between. For the unsorted libraries, 2 million PBMCs stored at -80 C served as input. The chain combines TRBV3-1 with TRBJ2-5; possible D gene TRBD2, 6 bases. The clonotype was recovered from a woman in her thirties or forties with HTLV-1-associated myelopathy (HAM/TSP). The specimen sequenced was PBMCs. Written as DNA, the CDR3 is TGTGCCAGCAGGGGCTTTACCGGGAGAAGGTTCCAAGAGACCCAGTACTTC. Protein sequence: CASRGFTGRRFQETQYF.